This T cell receptor (beta chain) was sequenced for a study of metastatic and nonmetastatic thyroid tumors. There are 14 residues in the CDR3. The germline gives CDR1 MNHEY, CDR2 SVGEGT. V gave up 5 bases and J gave up 8 bases; unmatched junction bases: 7. Not a single patient had been given any form of treatment at any point before undergoing thyroid surgery. As processed by the authors: The study's classifier, a distant-metastasis tool for papillary thyroid cancer, was built using CDR3 differences across clinicopathological groups. With MiXCR, TCRdb called clones anew from the PCR reads. It is TCRdb's table, rather than the study itself, that gives the V and J calls and clone size. The sample records tens of thousands of clones, 25% to 35% being singletons.

V is TRBV6-2 or TRBV6-3 and J is TRBJ1-5; 9 bases are shared with TRBD1. Sequencing used blood. This TCR derives from a male donor with papillary thyroid cancer or a benign thyroid nodule (not recorded which). Some clones in this sample may be carry-over from other donors' samples. The chain's CDR3 is CASSGTGGREPQHF. CDR3 nucleotides: TGTGCCAGCAGTGGAACAGGGGGCAGGGAGCCCCAGCATTTT.